The sequence of this T cell receptor beta chain was determined in a study of blood T cell repertoires in COVID-19. Some clones are missing from TCRdb's copy, which holds only in-frame ones; the method was immunoSEQ multiplex PCR. This sample has 24,000 or so clones, with about nine tenths found just once. V was trimmed by 5 bases and J by 2 bases, leaving 10 bases between them. CDR3 length: 15 amino acids. The germline CDR1 and CDR2 sequences are SGHTA and FQGTGA. The chain has TRBV7-3 and TRBJ2-6; no firm D call. This receptor was obtained from a human donor in a cohort sampled during active COVID-19. The donor label of this sample is uncertain. The sample taken for sequencing was peripheral blood. The CDR3 DNA is TGTGCCAGCAGCCCCCGGTTCGCTGGGGCCAACGTCCTGACTTTC. It codes for CASSPRFAGANVLTF.